The clone carrying this T cell receptor (beta chain) has only one observation. Libraries were prepared by immunoSEQ multiplex PCR; TCRdb keeps only in-frame clonotypes and omits some of them. In the table there are some 30,000 clones, around 74% of which are singletons. This entry belongs to a study of STAT5B mutations in CD4+ large granular lymphocyte leukemia. Germline V CDR1 and CDR2: KGHSH, LQKENI. The CDR3 is 14 amino acids. Trimming took 1 base from V and 4 from J, leaving 10 bases between them. The sequence was collected from a human donor in good health. Sequencing used CD4+ T cells from blood buffy coats. The chain combines TRBV18 with TRBJ1-2; maybe TRBD1 (6 bases). The CDR3 DNA reads as TGTGCCAGCTCACCACGACAGGACCCCTATGGCTACACCTTC. Translation gives CASSPRQDPYGYTF.